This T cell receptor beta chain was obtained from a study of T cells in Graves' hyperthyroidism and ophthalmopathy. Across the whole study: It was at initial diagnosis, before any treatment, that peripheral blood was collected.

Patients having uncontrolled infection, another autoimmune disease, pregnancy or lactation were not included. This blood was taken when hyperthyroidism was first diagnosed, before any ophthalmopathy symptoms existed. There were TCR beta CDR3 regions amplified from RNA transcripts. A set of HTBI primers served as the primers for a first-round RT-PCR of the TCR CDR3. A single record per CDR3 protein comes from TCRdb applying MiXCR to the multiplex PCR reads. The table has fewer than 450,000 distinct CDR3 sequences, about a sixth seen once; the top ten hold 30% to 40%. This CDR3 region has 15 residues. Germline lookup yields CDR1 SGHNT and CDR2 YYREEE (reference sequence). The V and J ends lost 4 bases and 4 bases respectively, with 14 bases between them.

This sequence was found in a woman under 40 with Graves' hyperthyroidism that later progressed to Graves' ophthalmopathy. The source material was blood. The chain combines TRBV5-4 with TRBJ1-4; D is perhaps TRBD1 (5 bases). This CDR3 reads CASSNDQGINEKLFF. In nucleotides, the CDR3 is TGTGCCAGCAGCAATGATCAGGGAATTAATGAAAAACTGTTTTTT.